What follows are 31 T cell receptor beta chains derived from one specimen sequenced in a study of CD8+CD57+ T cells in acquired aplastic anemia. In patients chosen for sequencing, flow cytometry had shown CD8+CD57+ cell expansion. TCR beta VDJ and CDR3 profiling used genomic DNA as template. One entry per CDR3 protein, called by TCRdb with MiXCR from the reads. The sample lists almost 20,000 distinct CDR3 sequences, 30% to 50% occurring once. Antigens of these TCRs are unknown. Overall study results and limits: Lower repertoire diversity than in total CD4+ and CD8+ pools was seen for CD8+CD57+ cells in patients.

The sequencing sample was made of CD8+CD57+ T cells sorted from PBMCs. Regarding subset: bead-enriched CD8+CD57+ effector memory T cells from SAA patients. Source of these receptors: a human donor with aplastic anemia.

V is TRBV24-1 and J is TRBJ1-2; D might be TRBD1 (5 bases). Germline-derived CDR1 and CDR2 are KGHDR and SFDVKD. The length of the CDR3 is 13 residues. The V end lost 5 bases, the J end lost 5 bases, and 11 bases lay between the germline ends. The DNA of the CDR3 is TGTGCCACCAGTGCTCGGGGGGAGTATGGCTACACCTTC. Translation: CATSARGEYGYTF.

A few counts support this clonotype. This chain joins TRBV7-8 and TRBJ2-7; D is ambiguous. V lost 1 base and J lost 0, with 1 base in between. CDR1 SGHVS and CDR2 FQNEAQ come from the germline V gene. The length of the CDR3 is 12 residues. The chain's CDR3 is CASSLVSYEQYF. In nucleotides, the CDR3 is TGTGCCAGCAGCTTAGTCTCCTACGAGCAGTACTTC.

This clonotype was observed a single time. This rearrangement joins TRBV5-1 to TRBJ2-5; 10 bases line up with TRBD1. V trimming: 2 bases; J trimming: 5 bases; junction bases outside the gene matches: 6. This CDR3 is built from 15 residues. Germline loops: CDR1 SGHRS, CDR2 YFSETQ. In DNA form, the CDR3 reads TGCGCCAGCAGCTTCCCCGGGACAGGGGAGGAGACCCAGTACTTC. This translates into CASSFPGTGEETQYF.

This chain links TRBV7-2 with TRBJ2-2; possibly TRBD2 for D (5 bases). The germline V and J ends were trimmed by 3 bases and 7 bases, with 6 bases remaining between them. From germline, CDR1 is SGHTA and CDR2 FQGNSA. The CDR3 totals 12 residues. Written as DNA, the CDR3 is TGTGCCAGCAGCTTTGGAGGCGGGGAGCTGTTTTTT. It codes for CASSFGGGELFF.

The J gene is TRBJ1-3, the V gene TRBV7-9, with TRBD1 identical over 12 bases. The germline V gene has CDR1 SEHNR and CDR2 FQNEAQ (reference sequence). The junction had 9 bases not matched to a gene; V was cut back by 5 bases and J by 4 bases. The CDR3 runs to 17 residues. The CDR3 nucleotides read TGTGCCAGCAGCCCTCCGGGACAGGGGGCGGCCGGAAACACCATATATTTT. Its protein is CASSPPGQGAAGNTIYF.

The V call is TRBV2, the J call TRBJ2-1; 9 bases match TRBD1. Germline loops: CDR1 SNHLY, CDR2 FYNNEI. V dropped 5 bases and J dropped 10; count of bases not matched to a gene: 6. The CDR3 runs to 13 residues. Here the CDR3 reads CASSSTGGQEQFF. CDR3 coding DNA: TGTGCCAGCAGTAGTACAGGGGGCCAAGAGCAGTTCTTC.

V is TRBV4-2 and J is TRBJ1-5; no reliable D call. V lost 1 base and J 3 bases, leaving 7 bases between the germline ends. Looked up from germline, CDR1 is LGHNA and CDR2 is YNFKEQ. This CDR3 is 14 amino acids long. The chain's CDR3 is CASSQGSTNQPQHF. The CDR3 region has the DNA TGTGCCAGCAGCCAAGGCAGTACCAATCAGCCCCAGCATTTT.

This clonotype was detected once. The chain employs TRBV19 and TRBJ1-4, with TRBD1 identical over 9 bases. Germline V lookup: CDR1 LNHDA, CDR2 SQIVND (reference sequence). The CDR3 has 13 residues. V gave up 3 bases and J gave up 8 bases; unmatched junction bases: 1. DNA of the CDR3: TGTGCCAGTAGTATCGGGACAGGGGAAAAACTGTTTTTT. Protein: CASSIGTGEKLFF.

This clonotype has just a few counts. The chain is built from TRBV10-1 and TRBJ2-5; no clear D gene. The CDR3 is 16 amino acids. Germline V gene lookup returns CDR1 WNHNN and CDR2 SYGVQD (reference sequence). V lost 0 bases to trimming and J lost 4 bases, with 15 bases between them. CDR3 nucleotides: TGCGCCAGCAGTGAGTCCCTGTCGGGCGCGACAGAGACCCAGTACTTC. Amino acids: CASSESLSGATETQYF.

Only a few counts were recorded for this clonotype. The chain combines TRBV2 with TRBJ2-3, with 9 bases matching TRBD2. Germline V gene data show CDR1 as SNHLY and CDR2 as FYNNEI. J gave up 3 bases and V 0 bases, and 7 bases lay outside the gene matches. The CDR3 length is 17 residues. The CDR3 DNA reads TGTGCCAGCAGTGAAGCGGTAGTAGCGGGAGATACAGATACGCAGTATTTT. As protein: CASSEAVVAGDTDTQYF.

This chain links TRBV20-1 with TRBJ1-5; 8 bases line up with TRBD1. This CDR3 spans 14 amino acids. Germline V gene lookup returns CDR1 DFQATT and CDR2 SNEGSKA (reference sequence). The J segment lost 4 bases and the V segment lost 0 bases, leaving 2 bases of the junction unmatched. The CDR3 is CSARDNRGNQPQHF. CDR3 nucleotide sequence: TGCAGTGCTAGAGACAACAGGGGGAATCAGCCCCAGCATTTT.

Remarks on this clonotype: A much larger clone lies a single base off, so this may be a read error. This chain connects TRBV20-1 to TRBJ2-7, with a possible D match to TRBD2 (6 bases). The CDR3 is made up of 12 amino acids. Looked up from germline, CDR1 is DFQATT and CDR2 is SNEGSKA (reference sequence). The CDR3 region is CSASRQTGEQCF. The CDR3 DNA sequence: TGCAGTGCTAGTCGGCAGACGGGAGAGCAGTGCTTC.

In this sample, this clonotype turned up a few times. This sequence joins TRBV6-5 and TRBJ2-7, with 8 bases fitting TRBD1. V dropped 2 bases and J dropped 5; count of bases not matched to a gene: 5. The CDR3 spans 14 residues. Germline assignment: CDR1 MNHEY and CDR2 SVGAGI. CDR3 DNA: TGTGCCAGCAGTTACGACAGGGGTGGCAACGAGCAGTACTTC. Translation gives CASSYDRGGNEQYF.

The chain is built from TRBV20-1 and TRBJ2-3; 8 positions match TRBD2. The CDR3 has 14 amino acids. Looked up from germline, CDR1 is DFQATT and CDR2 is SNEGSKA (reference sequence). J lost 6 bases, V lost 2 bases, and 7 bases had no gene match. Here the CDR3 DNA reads TGCAGTGCTAGATCCGGCGGGGGGTGGGATACGCAGTATTTT. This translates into CSARSGGGWDTQYF.

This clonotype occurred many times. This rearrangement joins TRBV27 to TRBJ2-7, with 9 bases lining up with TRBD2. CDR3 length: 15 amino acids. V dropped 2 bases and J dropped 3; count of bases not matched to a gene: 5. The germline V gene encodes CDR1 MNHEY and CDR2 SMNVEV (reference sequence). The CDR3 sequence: CASSLQRGRDYEQYF. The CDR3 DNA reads TGTGCCAGCAGTTTACAGCGCGGGAGGGACTACGAGCAGTACTTC.

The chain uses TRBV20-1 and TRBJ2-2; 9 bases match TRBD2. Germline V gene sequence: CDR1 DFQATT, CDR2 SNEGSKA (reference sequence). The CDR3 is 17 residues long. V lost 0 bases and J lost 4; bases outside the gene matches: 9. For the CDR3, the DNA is TGCAGTGCTAGAGATCCCCCCGTTAGCGGGAGCACCGGGGAGCTGTTTTTT. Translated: CSARDPPVSGSTGELFF.

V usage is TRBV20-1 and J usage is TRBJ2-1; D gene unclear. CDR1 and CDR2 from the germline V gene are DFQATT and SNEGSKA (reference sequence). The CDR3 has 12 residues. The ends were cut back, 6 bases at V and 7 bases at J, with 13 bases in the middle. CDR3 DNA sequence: TGCAGTGCCTCGTATTGGGGTAATGAGCAGTTCTTC. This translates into CSASYWGNEQFF.

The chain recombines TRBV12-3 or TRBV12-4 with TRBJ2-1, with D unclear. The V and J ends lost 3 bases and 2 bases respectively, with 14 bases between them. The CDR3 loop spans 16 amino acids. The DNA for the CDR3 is TGTGCCAGCAGTTTTGAGGCTATCCCCCCCTACAATGAGCAGTTCTTC. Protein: CASSFEAIPPYNEQFF.

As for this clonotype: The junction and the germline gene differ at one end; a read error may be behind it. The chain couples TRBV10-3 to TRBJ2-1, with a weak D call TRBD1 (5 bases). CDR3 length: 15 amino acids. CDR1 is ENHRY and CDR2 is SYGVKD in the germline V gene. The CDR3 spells CAISAFLWGDNKQFF. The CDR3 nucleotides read TGTGCCATCAGTGCTTTCCTTTGGGGCGACAATAAGCAGTTCTTC.

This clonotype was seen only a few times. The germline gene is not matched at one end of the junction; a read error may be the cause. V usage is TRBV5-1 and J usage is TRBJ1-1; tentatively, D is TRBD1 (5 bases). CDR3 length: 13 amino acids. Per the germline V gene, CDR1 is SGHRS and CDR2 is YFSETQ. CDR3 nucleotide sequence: TGCGCCAGCAGCGCCGGGACGCATACTGAGGCTTTCTTT. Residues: CASSAGTHTEAFF.

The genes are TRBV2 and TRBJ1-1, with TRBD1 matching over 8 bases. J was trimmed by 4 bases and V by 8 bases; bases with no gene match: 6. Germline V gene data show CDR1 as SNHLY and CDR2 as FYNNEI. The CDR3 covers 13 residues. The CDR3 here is CASAGGSGTEAFF. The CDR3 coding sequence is TGTGCCAGCGCAGGGGGCTCGGGCACTGAAGCTTTCTTT.

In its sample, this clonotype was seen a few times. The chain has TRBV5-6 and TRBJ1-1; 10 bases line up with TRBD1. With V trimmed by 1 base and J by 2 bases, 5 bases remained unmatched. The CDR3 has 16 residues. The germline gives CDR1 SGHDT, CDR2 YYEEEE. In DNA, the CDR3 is TGTGCCAGCAGCTTGCCGGGACAGGGGTTAAACACTGAAGCTTTCTTT. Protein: CASSLPGQGLNTEAFF.

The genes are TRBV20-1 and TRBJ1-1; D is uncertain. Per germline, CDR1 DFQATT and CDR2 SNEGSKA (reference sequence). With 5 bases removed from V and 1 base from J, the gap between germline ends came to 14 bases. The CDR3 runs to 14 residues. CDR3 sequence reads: CSAPKADRNTEAFF. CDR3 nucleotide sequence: TGCAGTGCTCCTAAGGCGGACCGGAACACTGAAGCTTTCTTT.

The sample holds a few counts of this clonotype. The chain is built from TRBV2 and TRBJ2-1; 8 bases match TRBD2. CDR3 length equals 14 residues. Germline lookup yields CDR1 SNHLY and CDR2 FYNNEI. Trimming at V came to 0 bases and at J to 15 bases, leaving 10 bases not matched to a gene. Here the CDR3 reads CASSEALTSVAGFF. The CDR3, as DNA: TGTGCCAGCAGTGAAGCGCTGACTAGCGTGGCGGGGTTCTTC. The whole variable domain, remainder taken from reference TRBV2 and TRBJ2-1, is EPEVTQTPSHQVTQMGQEVILRCVPISNHLYFYWYRQILGQKVEFLVSFYNNEISEKSEIFDDQFSVERPDGSNFTLKIRSTKLEDSAMYFCASSEALTSVAGFFGPGTRLTVL.

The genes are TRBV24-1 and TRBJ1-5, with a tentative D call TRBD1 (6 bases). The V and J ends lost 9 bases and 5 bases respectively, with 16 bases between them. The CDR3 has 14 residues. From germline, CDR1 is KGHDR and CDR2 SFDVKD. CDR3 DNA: TGTGCCACCCGGGGGCGGGGGGGGGATCAGCCCCAGCATTTT. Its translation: CATRGRGGDQPQHF.

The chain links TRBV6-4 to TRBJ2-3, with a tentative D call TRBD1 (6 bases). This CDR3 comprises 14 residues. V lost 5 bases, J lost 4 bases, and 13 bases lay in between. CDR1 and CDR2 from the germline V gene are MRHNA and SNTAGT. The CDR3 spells CASSFGQLADTQYF. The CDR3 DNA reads TGTGCCAGCAGTTTTGGACAGCTCGCAGATACGCAGTATTTT.

The CDR3, as DNA: TGTGCCAGCAGCGTAACAGGAGGTGGCGAGCAGTACTTC. The encoded protein is CASSVTGGGEQYF. The V and J genes are TRBV9 and TRBJ2-7; D is possibly TRBD1 or TRBD2 (5 bases each). The CDR3 contains 13 residues. Germline V gene sequence: CDR1 SGDLS, CDR2 YYNGEE. Trimming removed 1 base at V and 6 bases at J, with 11 bases between.

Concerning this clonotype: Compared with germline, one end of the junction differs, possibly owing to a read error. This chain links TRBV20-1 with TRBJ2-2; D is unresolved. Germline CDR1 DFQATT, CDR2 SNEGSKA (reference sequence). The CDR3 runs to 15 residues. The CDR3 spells CSARDGIRNTRELFF. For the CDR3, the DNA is TGCAGTGCTAGAGATGGGATAAGAAACACCAGGGAGCTGTTTTTT.

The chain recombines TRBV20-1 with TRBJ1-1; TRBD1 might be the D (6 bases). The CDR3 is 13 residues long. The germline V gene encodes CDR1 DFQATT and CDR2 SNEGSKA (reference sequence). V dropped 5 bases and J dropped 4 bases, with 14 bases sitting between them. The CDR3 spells CSASRTETTEAFF. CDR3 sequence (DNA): TGCAGTGCTTCTAGGACAGAGACCACTGAAGCTTTCTTT.

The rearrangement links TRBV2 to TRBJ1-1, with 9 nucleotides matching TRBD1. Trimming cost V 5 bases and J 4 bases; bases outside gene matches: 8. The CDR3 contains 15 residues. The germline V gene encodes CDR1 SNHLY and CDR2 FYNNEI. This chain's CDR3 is CASSLQGARGTEAFF. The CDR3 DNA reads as TGTGCCAGCAGTCTACAGGGGGCGCGGGGCACTGAAGCTTTCTTT.

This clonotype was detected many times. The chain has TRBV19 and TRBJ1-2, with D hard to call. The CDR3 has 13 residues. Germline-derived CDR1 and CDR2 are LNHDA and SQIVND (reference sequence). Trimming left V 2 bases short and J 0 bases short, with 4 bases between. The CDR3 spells CASSISTNYGYTF. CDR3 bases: TGTGCCAGTAGTATAAGTACTAACTATGGCTACACCTTC. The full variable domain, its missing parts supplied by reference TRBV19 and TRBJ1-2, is DGGITQSPKYLFRKEGQNVTLSCEQNLNHDAMYWYRQDPGQGLRLIYYSQIVNDFQKGDIAEGYSVSREKKESFPLTVTSAQKNPTAFYLCASSISTNYGYTFGSGTRLTVV.